The entry that follows covers one T cell receptor beta chain sequence. Its matching antigen is unknown. This sample is part of a study of immune cell composition in non-small cell lung cancer. Whole-study context: Tumours were mainly lung adenocarcinoma or squamous cell carcinoma.

TCRdb keeps only in-frame clones here, not all; method: immunoSEQ multiplex PCR. The sample gives 6,000 to 8,000 clones, about 78% of which show up once; approximately 12% is in the top ten. This CDR3 comprises 14 residues. Germline lookup yields CDR1 MNHEY and CDR2 SVGAGI. With 6 bases removed from V and 4 bases from J, the gap between germline ends came to 15 bases. Whole-study results and caveats: Lung squamous cell carcinoma tumours had significantly higher top 10 clone scores and productive clonality than lung adenocarcinoma.

This TCR came from a human donor with non-small cell lung cancer. Sequenced: lung tumor tissue. The V call is TRBV6-5, the J call TRBJ1-2; D gene uncertain. DNA for the CDR3: TGTGCCAGCAGCTTAAGGGCTGGGCTCTATGGCTACACCTTC. This gives the protein CASSLRAGLYGYTF.